The 14 T cell receptor beta chains given below trace back to one sample, sequenced in a study of T cell responses to AZD1222 COVID-19 vaccine. Sequenced by immunoSEQ multiplex PCR; TCRdb stores in-frame clones only, minus some. The data contain 110,000 or so clones, 85% to 90% of them seen just once; the ten biggest clones take up under 20%. This material consisted of peripheral blood, taken 28 days after the second AZD1222 dose. These receptors were taken from an adult who received the AZD1222 COVID-19 vaccine.

This chain links TRBV5-1 with TRBJ2-7; D gene uncertain. V was trimmed by 5 bases and J by 0 bases, leaving 9 bases between them. Germline V gene sequence: CDR1 SGHRS, CDR2 YFSETQ. CDR3 length equals 13 residues. The CDR3 DNA is TGCGCCAGCAGATTGAGCAGCTCCTACGAGCAGTACTTC. Protein: CASRLSSSYEQYF.

The chain links TRBV12-3 or TRBV12-4 to TRBJ1-1; 8 positions match TRBD1. The CDR3 sequence is 13 residues long. Unmatched junction bases numbered 4, after V lost 7 bases and J lost 3 bases. CDR3: CASKRQGYTEAFF. CDR3 DNA: TGTGCCAGCAAAAGACAGGGGTACACTGAAGCTTTCTTT.

This clone was observed a few times. V and J are TRBV18 and TRBJ1-1, with D possibly matching TRBD1 (5 bases). CDR1 is KGHSH, CDR2 LQKENI, per germline. The CDR3 extends over 13 amino acids. The germline V and J ends were trimmed by 3 bases and 8 bases, with 13 bases remaining between them. The CDR3 DNA follows: TGTGCCAGCTCACCCGGGCAGGGCCTCGAAGCTTTCTTT. Translation: CASSPGQGLEAFF.

This clone was counted between two and nine times. The J gene is TRBJ2-3, the V gene TRBV7-8, with no clear D. The length of the CDR3 is 13 residues. V shed 3 bases and J shed 1 base, with 5 bases lying between them. Germline assignment: CDR1 SGHVS and CDR2 FQNEAQ. This chain's CDR3 is CASSFSRTDTQYF. The CDR3 DNA reads as TGTGCCAGCAGCTTCTCACGCACAGATACGCAGTATTTT.

The J gene is TRBJ2-5, the V gene TRBV19; tentatively, D is TRBD2 (5 bases). The CDR3 contains 15 residues. Germline CDR1 and CDR2: LNHDA and SQIVND (reference sequence). V was trimmed by 1 base and J by 2 bases, leaving 11 bases between them. Written as DNA, the CDR3 is TGTGCCAGTAGTATAGCTGGGAGCCAGCAAGAGACCCAGTACTTC. Translation: CASSIAGSQQETQYF.

This chain connects TRBV11-2 to TRBJ2-2; 7 nucleotides match TRBD2. The CDR3 length is 15 residues. V shed 2 bases and J 0 bases; nucleotides not matched to a gene: 0. Germline CDR1 SGHAT, CDR2 FQNNGV. CDR3 nucleotides: TGTGCCAGCAGCTTAACTAGCGCGAACACCGGGGAGCTGTTTTTT. The encoded protein is CASSLTSANTGELFF.

The CDR3 DNA sequence: TGTGCCAGCGCCTGGGACAGAGCCTACAATGAGCAGTTCTTC. Translating it yields CASAWDRAYNEQFF. V is TRBV6-5 and J is TRBJ2-1, with 7 bases lining up with TRBD1. The junction had 6 bases not matched to a gene; V was cut back by 8 bases and J by 2 bases. This CDR3 has 14 residues. Germline V gene data show CDR1 as MNHEY and CDR2 as SVGAGI.

The V and J genes are TRBV19 and TRBJ1-5; D is ambiguous. Trimming pared 5 bases from V and 4 bases from J, leaving 15 bases between. The CDR3 totals 15 residues. Germline V gives CDR1 LNHDA, CDR2 SQIVND (reference sequence). The CDR3 region is CASSPRAGRNQPQHF. CDR3 coding DNA: TGTGCCAGTAGTCCCCGAGCGGGCAGGAATCAGCCCCAGCATTTT.

The chain recombines TRBV3-1 (or the pseudogene TRBV3-2) with TRBJ1-4; TRBD1 aligns across 11 bases. Germline values: CDR1 LGHDT, CDR2 YNNKEL (reference sequence). J was trimmed by 7 bases and V by 4 bases; bases with no gene match: 11. CDR3 length equals 17 residues. CDR3 DNA: TGTGCCAGCAGCCCACGGGACAGGGGGGTACTGGGTGAAAAACTGTTTTTT. Protein product: CASSPRDRGVLGEKLFF.

This clone has just one count. V is TRBV30 and J is TRBJ2-7, with D unclear. The V and J ends lost 0 bases and 9 bases respectively, with 18 bases between them. This CDR3 contains 14 residues. Germline V lookup: CDR1 GTSNPN, CDR2 SVGIG (reference sequence). This CDR3 reads CAWSVTGIDSGQYF. As DNA, the CDR3 is TGTGCCTGGAGTGTTACCGGTATAGATTCGGGGCAGTACTTC. Full variable domain (remainder filled in from reference TRBV30 and TRBJ2-7): SQTIHQWPATLVQPVGSPLSLECTVEGTSNPNLYWYRQAAGRGLQLLFYSVGIGQISSEVPQNLSASRPQDRQFILSSKKLLLSDSGFYLCAWSVTGIDSGQYFGPGTRLTVT.

The chain joins TRBV24-1 to TRBJ2-1; D uncertain. There are 12 residues in the CDR3. The V end lost 5 bases, the J end lost 7 bases, and 8 bases lay between the germline ends. Germline lookup yields CDR1 KGHDR and CDR2 SFDVKD. The CDR3 here is CATSANGNEQFF. DNA for the CDR3: TGTGCCACCAGTGCTAACGGTAATGAGCAGTTCTTC.

The CDR3 region is CASSLAGRQETQYF. The CDR3 nucleotides read TGTGCCAGCTCACTGGCAGGCCGACAAGAGACCCAGTACTTC. The gene calls are TRBV18 and TRBJ2-5; D ambiguous. CDR1 KGHSH and CDR2 LQKENI come from the germline V gene. This CDR3 has 14 residues. The V end was cut by 4 bases, the J end by 2 bases, with 11 bases between.

This rearrangement joins TRBV7-3 to TRBJ2-6; D is uncertain. Germline V gene lookup returns CDR1 SGHTA and CDR2 FQGTGA. The CDR3 runs to 15 residues. Deletions cut 5 bases from V and 1 base from J, with 9 bases between. The CDR3: CASSLSQSGANVLTF. CDR3 DNA sequence: TGTGCCAGCAGCCTTAGCCAATCTGGGGCCAACGTCCTGACTTTC.

The genes are TRBV9 and TRBJ2-1; 10 bases line up with TRBD2. J gave up 4 bases and V 3 bases, and 7 bases lay outside the gene matches. CDR1 is SGDLS, CDR2 YYNGEE, per germline. CDR3 size: 16 residues. The DNA of the CDR3 is TGTGCCAGCAGCGCCACCGGGACTAGCGTATACAATGAGCAGTTCTTC. It specifies CASSATGTSVYNEQFF. Complete variable domain (other parts from reference TRBV9 and TRBJ2-1): DSGVTQTPKHLITATGQRVTLRCSPRSGDLSVYWYQQSLDQGLQFLIQYYNGEERAKGNILERFSAQQFPDLHSELNLSSLELGDSALYFCASSATGTSVYNEQFFGPGTRLTVL.